The rows below give T cell receptor beta chains drawn from one sample of a study of T cell responses to AZD1222 COVID-19 vaccine. This table comes from immunoSEQ multiplex PCR, and its TCRdb copy is limited to in-frame clones, with some not included. This repertoire shows approximately 150,000 clones, under 95% found once; its top ten account for around 5.4%. The source was peripheral blood, collected on day 0 of AZD1222 vaccination. The source of these receptors is an adult in good health. The CDR3 runs from the conserved cysteine through the conserved F or W. D genes are given only for firm matches.

V gene,J gene,D gene,CDR3 protein,CDR3 DNA
TRBV30,TRBJ1-2,-,CAWTRQLNYGYTF,TGTGCCTGGACCCGACAACTTAACTATGGCTACACCTTC
TRBV5-1,TRBJ2-1,-,CASSTGGPYNEQFF,TGCGCCAGCAGCACCGGAGGGCCCTACAATGAGCAGTTCTTC
TRBV28,TRBJ1-1,-,CASSLHRTMNTEAFF,TGTGCCAGCAGTTTGCACAGGACCATGAACACTGAAGCTTTCTTT
TRBV19,TRBJ1-2,-,CASSIGTDLTGYTF,TGTGCCAGTAGTATAGGGACAGACCTAACTGGCTACACCTTC
TRBV5-6,TRBJ1-1,-,CASSFAVLNTEAFF,TGTGCCAGCAGCTTTGCAGTCCTGAACACTGAAGCTTTCTTT
TRBV7-2,TRBJ1-3,-,CASSFGTTGNTIYF,TGTGCCAGCAGCTTTGGGACGACTGGAAACACCATATATTTT
TRBV30,TRBJ1-1,-,CAWSVGTTEAFF,TGTGCCTGGAGCGTTGGGACCACTGAAGCTTTCTTT
TRBV2,TRBJ1-1,-,CASSDVQGGTEAFF,TGTGCCAGCAGTGATGTACAGGGTGGCACTGAAGCTTTCTTT
TRBV6-5,TRBJ1-2,-,CASSYGGANTF,TGTGCCAGCAGTTACGGGGGAGCCAACACCTTC
TRBV6-1,TRBJ1-5,-,CASSDEGVGQPQHF,TGTGCCAGCAGTGATGAGGGGGTAGGTCAGCCCCAGCATTTT
TRBV7-9,TRBJ1-5,-,CASSPGIREGNQPQHF,TGTGCCAGCAGCCCGGGGATCCGGGAGGGAAATCAGCCCCAGCATTTT
TRBV11-2,TRBJ2-7,-,CASSPAYEQYF,TGTGCCAGCAGCCCCGCCTACGAGCAGTACTTC
TRBV5-8,TRBJ1-6,TRBD1,CASSWTGSGNSPLHF,TGTGCCAGCAGCTGGACAGGCTCTGGGAATTCACCCCTCCACTTT
TRBV3-1/TRBV3-2,TRBJ1-5,TRBD1,CASSQTGGGNQPQHF,TGTGCCAGCAGCCAGACAGGGGGTGGCAATCAGCCCCAGCATTTT